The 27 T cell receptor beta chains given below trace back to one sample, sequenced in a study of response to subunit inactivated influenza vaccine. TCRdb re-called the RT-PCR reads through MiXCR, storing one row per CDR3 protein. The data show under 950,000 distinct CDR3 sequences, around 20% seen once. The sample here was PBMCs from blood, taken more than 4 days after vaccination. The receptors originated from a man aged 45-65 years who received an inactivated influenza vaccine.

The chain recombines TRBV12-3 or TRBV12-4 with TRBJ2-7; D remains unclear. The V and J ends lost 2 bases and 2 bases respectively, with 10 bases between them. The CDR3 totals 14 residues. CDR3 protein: CASSLSQATYEQYF. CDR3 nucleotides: TGTGCCAGCAGTTTAAGTCAGGCGACCTACGAGCAGTACTTC.

The chain's CDR3 is CSVPSGAQETQYF. The CDR3 bases are TGCAGCGTTCCGAGCGGGGCCCAAGAGACCCAGTACTTC. The V call is TRBV29-1, the J call TRBJ2-5, with 7 bases identical to TRBD2. The V gene's germline CDR1 is SQVTM and CDR2 ANQGSEA. This CDR3 spans 13 amino acids. Germline trimming cut 5 bases from V and 1 base from J; bases unmatched to any gene: 4. Variable domain in full (rest from reference TRBV29-1 and TRBJ2-5): SAVISQKPSRDICQRGTSLTIQCQVDSQVTMMFWYRQQPGQSLTLIATANQGSEATYESGFVIDKFPISRPNLTFSTLTVSNMSPEDSSIYLCSVPSGAQETQYFGPGTRLLVL.

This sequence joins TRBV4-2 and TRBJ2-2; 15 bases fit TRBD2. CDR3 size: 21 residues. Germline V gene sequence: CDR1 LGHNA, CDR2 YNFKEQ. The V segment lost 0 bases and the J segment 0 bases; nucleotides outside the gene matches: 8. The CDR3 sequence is CASSQDWGLAGGWTNTGELFF. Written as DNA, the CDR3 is TGTGCCAGCAGCCAAGATTGGGGACTAGCGGGGGGCTGGACGAACACCGGGGAGCTGTTTTTT.

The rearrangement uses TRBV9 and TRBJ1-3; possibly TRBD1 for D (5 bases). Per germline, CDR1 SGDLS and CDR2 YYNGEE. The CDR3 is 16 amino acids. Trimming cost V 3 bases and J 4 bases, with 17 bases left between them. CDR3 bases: TGTGCCAGCAGCGCCCTCGGACACCTCATGGGAAACACCATATATTTT. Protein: CASSALGHLMGNTIYF.

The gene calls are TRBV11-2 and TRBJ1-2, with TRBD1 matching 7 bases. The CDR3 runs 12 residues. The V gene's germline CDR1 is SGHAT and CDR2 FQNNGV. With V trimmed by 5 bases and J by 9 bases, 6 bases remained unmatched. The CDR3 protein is CASSPHRGSYTF. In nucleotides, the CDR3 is TGTGCCAGCAGCCCCCACAGGGGAAGCTACACCTTC.

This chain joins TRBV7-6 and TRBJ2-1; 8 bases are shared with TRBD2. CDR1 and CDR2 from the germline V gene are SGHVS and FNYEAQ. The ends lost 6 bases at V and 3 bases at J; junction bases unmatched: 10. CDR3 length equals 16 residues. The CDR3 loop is CASRRGGTRNYNEQFF. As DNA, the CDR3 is TGTGCCAGCAGAAGGGGGGGGACTAGAAACTACAATGAGCAGTTCTTC.

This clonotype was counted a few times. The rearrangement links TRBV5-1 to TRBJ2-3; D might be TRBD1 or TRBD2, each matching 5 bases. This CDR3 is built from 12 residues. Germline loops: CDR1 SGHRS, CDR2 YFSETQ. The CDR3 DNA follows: TGCTCGAGTGGGGGTAGCGCAGATACGCAGTATTTT. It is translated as CSSGGSADTQYF. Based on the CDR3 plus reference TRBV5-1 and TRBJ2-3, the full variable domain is KAGVTQTPRYLIKTRGQQVTLSCSPISGHRSVSWYQQTPGQGLQFLFEYFSETQRNKGNFPGRFSGRQFSNSRSEMNVSTLELGDSALYLCSSGGSADTQYFGPGTRLTVL.

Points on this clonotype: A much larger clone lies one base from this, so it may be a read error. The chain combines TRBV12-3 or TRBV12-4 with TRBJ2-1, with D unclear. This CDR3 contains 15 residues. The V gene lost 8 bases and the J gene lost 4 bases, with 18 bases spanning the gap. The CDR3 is CASCRSPFRYNEQFF. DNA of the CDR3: TGTGCCAGCTGCAGAAGCCCCTTCCGATACAATGAGCAGTTCTTC.

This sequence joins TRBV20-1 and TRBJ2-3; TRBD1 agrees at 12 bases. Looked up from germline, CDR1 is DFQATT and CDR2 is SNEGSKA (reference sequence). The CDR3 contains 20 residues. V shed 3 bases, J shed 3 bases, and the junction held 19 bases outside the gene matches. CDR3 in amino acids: CSARRPPRAGTGGATDTQYF. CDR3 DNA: TGCAGTGCTAGGAGACCTCCAAGGGCCGGGACAGGGGGCGCGACAGATACGCAGTATTTT.

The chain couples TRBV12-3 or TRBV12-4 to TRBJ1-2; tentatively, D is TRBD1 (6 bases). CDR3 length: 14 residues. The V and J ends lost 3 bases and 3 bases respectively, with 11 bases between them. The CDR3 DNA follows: TGTGCCAGCAGTTTCCAGGCAGGGGACTATGGCTACACCTTC. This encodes CASSFQAGDYGYTF.

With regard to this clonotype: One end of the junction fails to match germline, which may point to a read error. CDR3 in amino acids: CAGSHEGTGRETQYF. The CDR3 nucleotides are TGTGCCGGCAGCCACGAAGGGACAGGGCGGGAGACCCAGTACTTC. The gene calls are TRBV7-9 and TRBJ2-5; TRBD1 matches at 9 bases. Germline assignment: CDR1 SEHNR and CDR2 FQNEAQ (reference sequence). There are 15 residues in the CDR3.

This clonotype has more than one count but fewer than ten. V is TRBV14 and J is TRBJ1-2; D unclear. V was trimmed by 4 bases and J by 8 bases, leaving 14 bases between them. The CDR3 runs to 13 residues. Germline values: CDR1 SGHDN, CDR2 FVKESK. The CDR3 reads CASSRTPLGGYTF. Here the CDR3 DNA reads TGTGCCAGCAGCCGAACTCCCTTGGGAGGCTACACCTTC.

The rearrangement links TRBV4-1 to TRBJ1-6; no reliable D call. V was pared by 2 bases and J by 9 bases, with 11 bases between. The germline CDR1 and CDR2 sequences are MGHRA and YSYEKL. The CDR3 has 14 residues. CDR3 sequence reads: CASSQLLVGSPLHF. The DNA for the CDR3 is TGCGCCAGCAGCCAACTCCTTGTGGGTTCACCCCTCCACTTT.

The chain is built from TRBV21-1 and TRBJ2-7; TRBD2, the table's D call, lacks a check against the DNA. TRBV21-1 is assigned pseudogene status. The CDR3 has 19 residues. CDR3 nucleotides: TGTGCCAGCAGCAAAGGTGGGCCTAGCGGGAATTCCGAAGTCTACGAGCAGTACTTC. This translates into CASSKGGPSGNSEVYEQYF.

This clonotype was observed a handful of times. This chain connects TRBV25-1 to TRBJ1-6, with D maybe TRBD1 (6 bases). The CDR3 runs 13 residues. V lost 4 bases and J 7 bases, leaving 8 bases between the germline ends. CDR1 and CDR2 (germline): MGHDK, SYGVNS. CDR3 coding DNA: TGTGCCAGCAGTGGGGACAAGAATTCACCCCTCCACTTT. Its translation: CASSGDKNSPLHF.

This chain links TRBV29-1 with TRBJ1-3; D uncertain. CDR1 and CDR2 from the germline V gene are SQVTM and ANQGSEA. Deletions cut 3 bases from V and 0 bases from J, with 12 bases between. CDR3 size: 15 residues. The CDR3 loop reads CSVDSGSGSGNTIYF. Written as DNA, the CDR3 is TGCAGCGTTGATTCTGGGTCCGGCTCTGGAAACACCATATATTTT.

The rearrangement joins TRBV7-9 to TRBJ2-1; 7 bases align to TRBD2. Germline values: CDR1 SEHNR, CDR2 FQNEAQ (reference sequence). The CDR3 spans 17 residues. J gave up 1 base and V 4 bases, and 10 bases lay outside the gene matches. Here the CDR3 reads CASSSGEGRKSYNEQFF. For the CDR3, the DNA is TGTGCCAGCAGCTCGGGGGAGGGCAGGAAATCCTACAATGAGCAGTTCTTC.

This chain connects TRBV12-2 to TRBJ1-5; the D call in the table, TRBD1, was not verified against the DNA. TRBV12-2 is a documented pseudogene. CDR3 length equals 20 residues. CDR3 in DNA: TGTGCAAGTCGCTTGAAGTGGGGACAGGGGGGCCCACTTCGATATCAGCCCCAGCATTTT. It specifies CASRLKWGQGGPLRYQPQHF.

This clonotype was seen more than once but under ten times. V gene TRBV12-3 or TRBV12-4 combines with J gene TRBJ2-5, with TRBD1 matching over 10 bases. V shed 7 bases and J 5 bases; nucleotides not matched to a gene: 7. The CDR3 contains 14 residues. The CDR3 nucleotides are TGTGCCAGCAATTGGGACAGGGGCAGCGAGACCCAGTACTTC. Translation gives CASNWDRGSETQYF.

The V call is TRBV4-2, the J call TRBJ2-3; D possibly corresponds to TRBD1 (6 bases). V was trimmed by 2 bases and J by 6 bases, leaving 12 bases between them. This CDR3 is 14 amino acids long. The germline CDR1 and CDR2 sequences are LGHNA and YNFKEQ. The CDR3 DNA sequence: TGTGCCAGCAGCCAACTAGGGGGTTATGATACGCAGTATTTT. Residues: CASSQLGGYDTQYF.

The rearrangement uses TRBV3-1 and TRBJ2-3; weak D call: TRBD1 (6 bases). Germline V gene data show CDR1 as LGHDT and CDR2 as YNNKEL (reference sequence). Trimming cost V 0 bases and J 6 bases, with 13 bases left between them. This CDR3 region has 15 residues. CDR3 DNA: TGTGCCAGCAGCCAAGATCTCCGGGACATCGATACGCAGTATTTT. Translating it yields CASSQDLRDIDTQYF.

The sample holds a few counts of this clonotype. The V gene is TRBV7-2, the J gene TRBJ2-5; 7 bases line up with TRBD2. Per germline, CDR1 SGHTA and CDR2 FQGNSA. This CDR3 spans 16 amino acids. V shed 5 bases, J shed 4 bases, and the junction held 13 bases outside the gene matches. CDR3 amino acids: CASSLKGSRERETQYF. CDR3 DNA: TGTGCCAGCAGCCTGAAAGGGTCGCGGGAGAGAGAGACCCAGTACTTC. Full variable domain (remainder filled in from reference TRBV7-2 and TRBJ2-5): GAGVSQSPSNKVTEKGKDVELRCDPISGHTALYWYRQSLGQGLEFLIYFQGNSAPDKSGLPSDRFSAERTGGSVSTLTIQRTQQEDSAVYLCASSLKGSRERETQYFGPGTRLLVL.

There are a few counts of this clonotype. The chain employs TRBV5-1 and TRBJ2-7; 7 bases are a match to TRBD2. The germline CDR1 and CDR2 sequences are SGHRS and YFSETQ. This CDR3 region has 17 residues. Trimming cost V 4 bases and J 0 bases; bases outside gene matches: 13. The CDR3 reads CASSLTGGGPSSYEQYF. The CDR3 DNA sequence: TGCGCCAGCAGCCTAACGGGGGGAGGCCCAAGCTCCTACGAGCAGTACTTC.

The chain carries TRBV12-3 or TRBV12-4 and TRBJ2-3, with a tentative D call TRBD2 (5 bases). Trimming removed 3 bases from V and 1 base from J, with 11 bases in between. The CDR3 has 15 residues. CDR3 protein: CASSLDGKRTDTQYF. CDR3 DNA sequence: TGTGCCAGCAGTTTGGACGGGAAACGCACAGATACGCAGTATTTT.

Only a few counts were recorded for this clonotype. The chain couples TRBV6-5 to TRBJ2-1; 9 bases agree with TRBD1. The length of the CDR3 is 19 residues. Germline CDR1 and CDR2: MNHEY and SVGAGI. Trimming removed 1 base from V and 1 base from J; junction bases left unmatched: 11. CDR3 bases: TGTGCCAGCAGTTACTTCTTCGCTGGACAGGGGCGTTCCTACAATGAGCAGTTCTTC. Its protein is CASSYFFAGQGRSYNEQFF.

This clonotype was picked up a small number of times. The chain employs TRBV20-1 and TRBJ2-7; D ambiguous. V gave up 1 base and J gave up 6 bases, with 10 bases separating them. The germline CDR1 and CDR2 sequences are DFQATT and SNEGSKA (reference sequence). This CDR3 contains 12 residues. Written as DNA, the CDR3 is TGCAGTGCTAGAGGCGCGATGGGCGAGCAGTACTTC. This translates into CSARGAMGEQYF.

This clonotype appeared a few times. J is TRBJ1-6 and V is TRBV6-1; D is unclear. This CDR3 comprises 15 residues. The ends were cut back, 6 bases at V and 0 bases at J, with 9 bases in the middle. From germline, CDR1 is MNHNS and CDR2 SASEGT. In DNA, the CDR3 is TGTGCCAGCAGCCATGAGTACTCCTATAATTCACCCCTCCACTTT. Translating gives CASSHEYSYNSPLHF.